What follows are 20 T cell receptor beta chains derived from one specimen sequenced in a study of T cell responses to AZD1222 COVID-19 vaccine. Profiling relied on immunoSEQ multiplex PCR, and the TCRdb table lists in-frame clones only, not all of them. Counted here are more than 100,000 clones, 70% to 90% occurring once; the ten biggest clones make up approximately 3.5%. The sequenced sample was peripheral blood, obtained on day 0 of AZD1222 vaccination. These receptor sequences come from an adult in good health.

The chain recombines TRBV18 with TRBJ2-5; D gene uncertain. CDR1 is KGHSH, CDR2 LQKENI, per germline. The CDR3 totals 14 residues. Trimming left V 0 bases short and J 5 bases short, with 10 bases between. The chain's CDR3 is CASSPPPDMETQYF. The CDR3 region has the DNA TGTGCCAGCTCACCACCACCCGACATGGAGACCCAGTACTTC.

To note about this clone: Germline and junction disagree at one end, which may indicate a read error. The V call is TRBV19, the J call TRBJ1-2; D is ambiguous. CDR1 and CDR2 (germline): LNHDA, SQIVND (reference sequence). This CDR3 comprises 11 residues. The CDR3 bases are TGTGCCAGTAGTATTTATCCGGGGATCCACTTC. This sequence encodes CASSIYPGIHF.

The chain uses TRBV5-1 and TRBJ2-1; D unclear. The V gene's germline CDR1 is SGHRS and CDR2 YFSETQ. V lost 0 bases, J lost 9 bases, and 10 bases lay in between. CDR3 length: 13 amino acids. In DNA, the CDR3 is TGCGCCAGCAGCTTGGAGATGGATAGTGAGCAGTTCTTC. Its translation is CASSLEMDSEQFF.

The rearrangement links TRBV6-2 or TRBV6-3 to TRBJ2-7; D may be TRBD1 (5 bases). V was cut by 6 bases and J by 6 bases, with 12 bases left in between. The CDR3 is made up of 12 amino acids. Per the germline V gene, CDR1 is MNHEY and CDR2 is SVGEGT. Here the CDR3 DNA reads TGTGCCAGCAGCCGCGCTCAGGGCGAGCAGTACTTC. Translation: CASSRAQGEQYF.

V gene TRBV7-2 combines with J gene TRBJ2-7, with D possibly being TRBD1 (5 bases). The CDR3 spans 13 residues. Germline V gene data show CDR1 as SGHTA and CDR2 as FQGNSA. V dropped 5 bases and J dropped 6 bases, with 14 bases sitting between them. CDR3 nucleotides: TGTGCCAGCAGCCTAGGCCGAAGGGGCGAGCAGTACTTC. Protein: CASSLGRRGEQYF. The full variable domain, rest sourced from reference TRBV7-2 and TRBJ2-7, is GAGVSQSPSNKVTEKGKDVELRCDPISGHTALYWYRQSLGQGLEFLIYFQGNSAPDKSGLPSDRFSAERTGGSVSTLTIQRTQQEDSAVYLCASSLGRRGEQYFGPGTRLTVT.

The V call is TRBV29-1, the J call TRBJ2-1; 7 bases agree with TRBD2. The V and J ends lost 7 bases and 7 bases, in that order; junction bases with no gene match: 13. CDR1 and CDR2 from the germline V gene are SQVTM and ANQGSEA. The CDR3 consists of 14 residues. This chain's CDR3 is CSAALGGSVNEQFF. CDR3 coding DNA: TGCAGCGCGGCCCTGGGGGGGAGCGTGAATGAGCAGTTCTTC.

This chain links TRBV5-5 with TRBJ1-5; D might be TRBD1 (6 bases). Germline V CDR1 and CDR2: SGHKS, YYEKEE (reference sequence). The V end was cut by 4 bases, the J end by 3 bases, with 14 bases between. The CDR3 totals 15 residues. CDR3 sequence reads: CASSTGTVTNQPQHF. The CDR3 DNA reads TGTGCCAGCAGCACAGGGACGGTAACCAATCAGCCCCAGCATTTT. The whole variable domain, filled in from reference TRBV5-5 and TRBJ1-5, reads DAGVTQSPTHLIKTRGQQVTLRCSPISGHKSVSWYQQVLGQGPQFIFQYYEKEERGRGNFPDRFSARQFPNYSSELNVNALLLGDSALYLCASSTGTVTNQPQHFGDGTRLSIL.

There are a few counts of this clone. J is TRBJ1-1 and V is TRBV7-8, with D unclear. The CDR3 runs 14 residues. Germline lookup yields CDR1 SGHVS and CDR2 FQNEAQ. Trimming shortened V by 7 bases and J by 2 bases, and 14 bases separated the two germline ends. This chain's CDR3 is CASNPTGGNTEAFF. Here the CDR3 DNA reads TGTGCCAGCAACCCCACGGGCGGAAACACTGAAGCTTTCTTT. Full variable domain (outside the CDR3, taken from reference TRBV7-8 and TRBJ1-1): GAGVSQSPRYKVAKRGQDVALRCDPISGHVSLFWYQQALGQGPEFLTYFQNEAQLDKSGLPSDRFFAERPEGSVSTLKIQRTQQEDSAVYLCASNPTGGNTEAFFGQGTRLTVV.

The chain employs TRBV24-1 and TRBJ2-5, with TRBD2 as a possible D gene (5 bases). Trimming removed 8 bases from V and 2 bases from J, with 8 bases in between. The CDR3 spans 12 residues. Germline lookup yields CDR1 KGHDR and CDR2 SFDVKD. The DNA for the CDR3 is TGTGCCACCATCGGGGTACAAGAGACCCAGTACTTC. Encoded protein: CATIGVQETQYF.

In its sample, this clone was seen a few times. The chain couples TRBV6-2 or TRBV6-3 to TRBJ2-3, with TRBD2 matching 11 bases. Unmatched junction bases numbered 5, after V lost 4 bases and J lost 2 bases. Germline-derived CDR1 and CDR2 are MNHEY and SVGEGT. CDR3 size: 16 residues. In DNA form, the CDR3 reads TGTGCCAGCAGTTTAGTAGCGGGGGGGCCCACAGATACGCAGTATTTT. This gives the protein CASSLVAGGPTDTQYF.

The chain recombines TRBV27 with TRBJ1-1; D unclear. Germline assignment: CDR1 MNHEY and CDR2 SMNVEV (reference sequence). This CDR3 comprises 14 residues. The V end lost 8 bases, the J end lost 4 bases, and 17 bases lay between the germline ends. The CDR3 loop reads CASGRTLGFTEAFF. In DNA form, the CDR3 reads TGTGCCAGCGGGCGTACGTTAGGGTTCACTGAAGCTTTCTTT.

The CDR3: CASSFPPYGELFF. CDR3 DNA sequence: TGTGCCAGCAGCTTTCCCCCTTACGGGGAGCTGTTTTTT. J is TRBJ2-2 and V is TRBV7-3; D is unclear. The CDR3 covers 13 residues. The V and J ends lost 3 bases and 7 bases respectively, with 9 bases between them. Germline V gives CDR1 SGHTA, CDR2 FQGTGA.

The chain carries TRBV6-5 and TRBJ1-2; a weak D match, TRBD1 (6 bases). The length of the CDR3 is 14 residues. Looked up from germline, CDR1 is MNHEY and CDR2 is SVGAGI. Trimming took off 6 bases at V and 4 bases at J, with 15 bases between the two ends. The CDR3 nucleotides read TGTGCCAGCAGCCCACAGGGCAGCCGCTATGGCTACACCTTC. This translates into CASSPQGSRYGYTF.

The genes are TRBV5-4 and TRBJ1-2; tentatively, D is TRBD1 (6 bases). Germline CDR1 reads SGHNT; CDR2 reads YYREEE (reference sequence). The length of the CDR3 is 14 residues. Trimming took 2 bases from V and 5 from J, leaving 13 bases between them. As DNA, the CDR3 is TGTGCCAGCAGCTTCCTGACAGGAGTATATGGCTACACCTTC. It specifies CASSFLTGVYGYTF. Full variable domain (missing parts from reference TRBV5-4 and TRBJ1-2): ETGVTQSPTHLIKTRGQQVTLRCSSQSGHNTVSWYQQALGQGPQFIFQYYREEENGRGNFPPRFSGLQFPNYSSELNVNALELDDSALYLCASSFLTGVYGYTFGSGTRLTVV.

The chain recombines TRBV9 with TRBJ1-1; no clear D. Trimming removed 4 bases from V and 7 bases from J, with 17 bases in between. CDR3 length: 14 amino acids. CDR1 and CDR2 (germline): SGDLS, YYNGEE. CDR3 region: CASSSEGSLGEAFF. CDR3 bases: TGTGCCAGCAGCTCAGAAGGGAGTTTAGGTGAAGCTTTCTTT.

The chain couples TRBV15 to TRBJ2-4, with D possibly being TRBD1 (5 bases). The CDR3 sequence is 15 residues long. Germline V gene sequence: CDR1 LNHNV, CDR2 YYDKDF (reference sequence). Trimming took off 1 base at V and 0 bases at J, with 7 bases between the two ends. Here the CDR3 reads CATSRVGLAKNIQYF. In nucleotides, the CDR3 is TGTGCCACCAGCAGAGTGGGGCTAGCCAAAAACATTCAGTACTTC. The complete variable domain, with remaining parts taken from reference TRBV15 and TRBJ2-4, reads DAMVIQNPRYQVTQFGKPVTLSCSQTLNHNVMYWYQQKSSQAPKLLFHYYDKDFNNEADTPDNFQSRRPNTSFCFLDIRSPGLGDTAMYLCATSRVGLAKNIQYFGAGTRLSVL.

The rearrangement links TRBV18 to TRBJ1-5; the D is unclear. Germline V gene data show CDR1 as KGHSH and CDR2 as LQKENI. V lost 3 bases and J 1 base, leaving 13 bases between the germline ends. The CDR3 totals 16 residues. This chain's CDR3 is CASSPSLGGSNQPQHF. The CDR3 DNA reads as TGTGCCAGCTCACCCTCCCTTGGAGGGAGCAATCAGCCCCAGCATTTT.

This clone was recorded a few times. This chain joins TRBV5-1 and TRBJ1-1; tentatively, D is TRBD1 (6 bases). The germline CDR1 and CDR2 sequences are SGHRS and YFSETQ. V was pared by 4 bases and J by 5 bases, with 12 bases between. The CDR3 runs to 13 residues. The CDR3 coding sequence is TGCGCCAGCAGCAGGGACACGGTAACTGAAGCTTTCTTT. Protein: CASSRDTVTEAFF.

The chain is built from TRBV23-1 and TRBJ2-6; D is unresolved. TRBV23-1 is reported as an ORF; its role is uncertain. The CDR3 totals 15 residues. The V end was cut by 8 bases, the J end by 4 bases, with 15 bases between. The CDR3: CASPHPGLGANVLTF. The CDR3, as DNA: TGCGCCAGCCCCCACCCCGGGTTGGGGGCCAACGTCCTGACTTTC.

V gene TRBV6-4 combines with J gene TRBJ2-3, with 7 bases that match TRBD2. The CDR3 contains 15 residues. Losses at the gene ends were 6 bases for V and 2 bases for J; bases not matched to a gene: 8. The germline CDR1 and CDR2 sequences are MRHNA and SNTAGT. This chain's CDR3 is CASSRDYSSTDTQYF. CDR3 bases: TGTGCCAGCAGCCGGGACTACTCATCCACAGATACGCAGTATTTT.